This T cell receptor beta chain came from a study of CD8 T cells in Susac syndrome. Sequencing targeted TCR beta in T cells from blood (CD8+ and CD4+). The patients serving as multiple sclerosis controls were treatment-naive. They had stable or active relapsing-remitting disease and fulfilled revised McDonald criteria. TEMRA cells were FACS-enriched, while CD8+ and CD4+ T cells were negatively isolated. With random hexamers, reverse transcription was performed on about 0.5 to 1 ug of RNA. Multiplex PCR with immunoSEQ amplified the TCR beta CDR3 across 54 Vbeta and 13 Jbeta. TCRdb recomputed calls from the immunoSEQ multiplex PCR reads with MiXCR, one row per CDR3 protein. The data contain some 200,000 distinct CDR3 sequences, roughly 92% of them seen just once; the ten biggest clones take up 0.1% to 0.15%. This clonotype was observed once. The source of this sequence is a human donor with multiple sclerosis. The source material was CD8+ T cells from PBMCs.

CDR3 nucleotides: TGTGCCAGCAGCTCCGTTCCGGGGATGGGAGAGACCCAGTACTTC. It is translated as CASSSVPGMGETQYF. The gene calls are TRBV11-1 and TRBJ2-5, with a weak D call TRBD2 (5 bases). Germline-derived CDR1 and CDR2 are SGHAT and FQDESV (reference sequence). There are 15 residues in the CDR3. The ends were cut back, 4 bases at V and 4 bases at J, with 16 bases in the middle.